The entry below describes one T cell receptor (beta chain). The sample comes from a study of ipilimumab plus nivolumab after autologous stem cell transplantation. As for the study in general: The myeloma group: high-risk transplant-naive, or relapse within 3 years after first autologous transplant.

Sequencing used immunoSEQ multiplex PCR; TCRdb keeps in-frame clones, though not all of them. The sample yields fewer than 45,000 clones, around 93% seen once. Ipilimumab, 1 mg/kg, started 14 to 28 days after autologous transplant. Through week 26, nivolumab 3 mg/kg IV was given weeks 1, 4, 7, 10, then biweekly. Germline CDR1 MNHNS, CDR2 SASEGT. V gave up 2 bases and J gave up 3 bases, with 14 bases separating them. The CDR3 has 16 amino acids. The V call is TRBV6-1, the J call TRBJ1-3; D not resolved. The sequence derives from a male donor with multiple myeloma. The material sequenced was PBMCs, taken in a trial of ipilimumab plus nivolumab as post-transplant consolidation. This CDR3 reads CASSEKGVRNGNTIYF. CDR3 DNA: TGTGCCAGCAGTGAAAAAGGCGTCCGCAATGGAAACACCATATATTTT.